The T cell receptor (beta chain) under discussion was sequenced for a study of T cells after yellow fever vaccination. Study-wide results and limits: Among primary-vaccination clones, most reappeared after the booster, at almost 98% for CD4 and roughly 90% for CD8. Any FACS-sorted repertoire could hold abundant clonotypes that contaminate it from the bulk population. Shared CD4/CD8 clonotypes were a small share, likely from convergent recombination. Secondary responses were weaker yet peaked faster, day 5 versus 15.

A single record per CDR3 protein comes from TCRdb applying MiXCR to the 5' RACE reads. Here the sample spans almost 70,000 distinct CDR3 sequences, about 6% being singletons. This clonotype has only a few counts. Its matching antigen is unknown. The germline CDR1 and CDR2 sequences are SGHTA and FQGNSA. The J segment lost 4 bases and the V segment lost 3 bases, leaving 7 bases of the junction unmatched. CDR3 length equals 16 residues. This chain links TRBV7-2 with TRBJ2-1, with 9 bases lining up with TRBD1. Source: CD4+ T cells sorted from PBMCs, taken less than 16 days after the first yellow fever vaccination. The TCR was taken from a man between 18 and 29 years old who received the YFV17D yellow fever vaccine. CDR3: CASSFSAGTGYNEQFF. The CDR3 region has the DNA TGTGCCAGCAGCTTCTCCGCCGGGACAGGGTACAATGAGCAGTTCTTC.